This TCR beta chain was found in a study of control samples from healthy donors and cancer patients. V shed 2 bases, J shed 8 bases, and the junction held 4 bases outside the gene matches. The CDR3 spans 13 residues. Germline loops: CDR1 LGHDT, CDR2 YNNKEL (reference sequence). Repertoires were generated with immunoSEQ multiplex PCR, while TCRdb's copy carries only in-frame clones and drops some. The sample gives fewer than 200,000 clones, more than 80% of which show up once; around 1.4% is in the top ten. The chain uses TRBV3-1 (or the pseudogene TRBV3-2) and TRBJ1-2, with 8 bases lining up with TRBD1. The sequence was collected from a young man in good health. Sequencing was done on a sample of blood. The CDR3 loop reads CASSQNAGGGYTF. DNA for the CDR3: TGTGCCAGCAGCCAAAACGCAGGGGGCGGCTACACCTTC.